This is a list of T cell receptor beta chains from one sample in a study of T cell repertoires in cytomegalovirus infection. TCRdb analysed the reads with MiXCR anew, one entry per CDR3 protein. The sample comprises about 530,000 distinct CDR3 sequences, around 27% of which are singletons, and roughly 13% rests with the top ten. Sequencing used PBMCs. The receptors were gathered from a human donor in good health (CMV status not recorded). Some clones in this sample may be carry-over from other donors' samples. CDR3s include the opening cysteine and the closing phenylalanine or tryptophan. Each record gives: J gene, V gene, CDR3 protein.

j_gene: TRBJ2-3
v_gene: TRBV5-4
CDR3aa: CASSLDSGADTQYF

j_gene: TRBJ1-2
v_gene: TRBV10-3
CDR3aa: CAISESEGVRIGYTF

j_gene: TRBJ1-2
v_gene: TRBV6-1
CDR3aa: CASSESQYGRYTF

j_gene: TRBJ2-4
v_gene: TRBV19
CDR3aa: CAVHSGAGNIQYF

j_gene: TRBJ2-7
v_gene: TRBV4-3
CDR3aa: CASSRDRVLGEQYF

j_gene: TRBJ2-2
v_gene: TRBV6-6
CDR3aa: CASSYREELFF

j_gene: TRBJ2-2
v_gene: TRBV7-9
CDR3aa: CASSPRGGGTGELFF

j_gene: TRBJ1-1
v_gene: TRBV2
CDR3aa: CASSDLGSGTEAFF

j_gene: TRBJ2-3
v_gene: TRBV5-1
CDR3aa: CASSSGTRSHTDTQYF

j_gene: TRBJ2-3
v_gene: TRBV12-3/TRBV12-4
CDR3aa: CASASIGGRVDTQYF

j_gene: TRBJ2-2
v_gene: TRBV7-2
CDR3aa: CASFRTSGPGELFF

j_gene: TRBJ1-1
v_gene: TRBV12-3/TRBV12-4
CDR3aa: CASSEQGARTEAFF

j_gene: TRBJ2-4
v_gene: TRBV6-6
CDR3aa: CASSDGVRNIQYF

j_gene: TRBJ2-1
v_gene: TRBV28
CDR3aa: CASSLLQGNNEQFF

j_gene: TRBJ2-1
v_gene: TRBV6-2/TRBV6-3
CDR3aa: CASRARGPSDEQFF

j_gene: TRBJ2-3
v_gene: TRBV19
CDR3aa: CASSDRGVGDTQYF

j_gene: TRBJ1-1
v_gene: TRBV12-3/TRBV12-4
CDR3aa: CASSLSTGNTEAFF

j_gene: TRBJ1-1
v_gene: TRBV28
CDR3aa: CASPDNLNTEAFF

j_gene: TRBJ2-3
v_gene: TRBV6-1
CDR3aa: CASGDTFYRTDTQYF

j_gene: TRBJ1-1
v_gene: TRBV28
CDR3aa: CASSFEGRNTEAFF

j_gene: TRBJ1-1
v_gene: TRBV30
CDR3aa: CAWNEGGNTEAFF

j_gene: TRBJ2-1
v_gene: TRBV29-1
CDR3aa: CSAAGTSGRGEQFF

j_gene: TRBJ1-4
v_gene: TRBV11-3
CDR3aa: CASSLEGEKLFF

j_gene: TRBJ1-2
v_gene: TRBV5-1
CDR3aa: CASSLGRQGIDYGYTF